Presented here are 14 T cell receptor beta chains from one specimen sequenced in a study of blood T cell repertoires in COVID-19. The assay was immunoSEQ multiplex PCR, and TCRdb's table has in-frame clones only and misses some. The table has tens of thousands of clones, roughly four fifths seen once. Material for sequencing was peripheral blood. These receptors were taken from a man in his sixties with acute or convalescent COVID-19.

This chain's CDR3 is CASSDASYTYEQYF. The CDR3 coding sequence is TGTGCCAGCAGTGACGCTAGCTACACCTACGAGCAGTACTTC. The chain recombines TRBV2 with TRBJ2-7, with a possible D match to TRBD2 (5 bases). CDR1 is SNHLY, CDR2 FYNNEI, per germline. V lost 3 bases and J lost 2, with 11 bases in between. This CDR3 contains 14 residues. Based on the CDR3 plus reference TRBV2 and TRBJ2-7, the full variable domain is EPEVTQTPSHQVTQMGQEVILRCVPISNHLYFYWYRQILGQKVEFLVSFYNNEISEKSEIFDDQFSVERPDGSNFTLKIRSTKLEDSAMYFCASSDASYTYEQYFGPGTRLTVT.

Here the CDR3 DNA reads TGTGCCAGCGGAAGAACGACCGGGACATTGGTGTTCGTCTACGAGCAGTACTTC. Encoded protein: CASGRTTGTLVFVYEQYF. This chain uses TRBV12-1 with TRBJ2-7; the D call in the table, TRBD1, was not verified against the DNA. TRBV12-1 is classified as a pseudogene. The CDR3 consists of 18 residues.

The gene calls are TRBV9 and TRBJ1-6; no definite D call. Looked up from germline, CDR1 is SGDLS and CDR2 is YYNGEE. Trimming left V 0 bases short and J 0 bases short, with 13 bases between. The CDR3 sequence is 18 residues long. CDR3 region: CASSVGAGESSYNSPLHF. The DNA for the CDR3 is TGTGCCAGCAGCGTAGGGGCAGGCGAAAGCTCCTATAATTCACCCCTCCACTTT.

The V gene is TRBV2, the J gene TRBJ2-7; no definite D call. The V gene lost 5 bases and the J gene lost 6 bases, with 8 bases spanning the gap. This CDR3 has 11 residues. Germline CDR1 and CDR2: SNHLY and FYNNEI. The DNA for the CDR3 is TGTGCCAGCAGTCCCGGGTCCGAGCAGTACTTC. Translating gives CASSPGSEQYF.

This clone showed up just a few times. The rearrangement uses TRBV19 and TRBJ1-5, with D maybe TRBD1 (5 bases). V lost 1 base and J 7 bases, leaving 14 bases between the germline ends. CDR1 LNHDA and CDR2 SQIVND come from the germline V gene (reference sequence). This CDR3 is 15 amino acids long. CDR3 loop: CASSIVVGGRQPQHF. CDR3 coding DNA: TGTGCCAGTAGTATAGTGGTGGGGGGTCGGCAGCCCCAGCATTTT.

The chain carries TRBV24-1 and TRBJ2-5, with D possibly matching TRBD2 (5 bases). Germline values: CDR1 KGHDR, CDR2 SFDVKD. The CDR3 contains 15 residues. Deletions cut 2 bases from V and 7 bases from J, with 16 bases between. For the CDR3, the DNA is TGTGCCACCAGTGATTCGGGCGGCTCGGGATTGACCCAGTACTTC. It encodes CATSDSGGSGLTQYF.

This clone was counted only a few times. V usage is TRBV2 and J usage is TRBJ1-3, with TRBD1 matching over 7 bases. Germline V CDR1 and CDR2: SNHLY, FYNNEI. The CDR3 contains 16 residues. V shed 6 bases and J 4 bases; nucleotides not matched to a gene: 12. CDR3 sequence reads: CASRPPTGERGNTIYF. The CDR3 DNA follows: TGTGCCAGCAGGCCTCCAACAGGGGAGAGGGGAAACACCATATATTTT.

The genes are TRBV5-1 and TRBJ1-6; D is perhaps TRBD1 (5 bases). With 0 bases removed from V and 0 bases from J, the gap between germline ends came to 7 bases. Germline V gives CDR1 SGHRS, CDR2 YFSETQ. The CDR3 loop spans 16 amino acids. The CDR3 reads CASSLAGISYNSPLHF. The CDR3 coding sequence is TGCGCCAGCAGCTTGGCAGGGATCTCCTATAATTCACCCCTCCACTTT.

The chain carries TRBV13 and TRBJ2-6; the D is unclear. The CDR3 has 15 residues. The V and J ends lost 5 bases and 3 bases respectively, with 11 bases between them. Germline values: CDR1 PRHDT, CDR2 FYEKMQ (reference sequence). The CDR3 here is CASSPEDFGANVLTF. In DNA, the CDR3 is TGTGCCAGCAGCCCAGAAGACTTTGGGGCCAACGTCCTGACTTTC.

This clone was seen a single time. The J gene is TRBJ1-4, the V gene TRBV24-1; 7 positions match TRBD1. Germline V gene data show CDR1 as KGHDR and CDR2 as SFDVKD. Losses at the gene ends were 4 bases for V and 14 bases for J; bases not matched to a gene: 18. The CDR3 totals 16 residues. Here the CDR3 DNA reads TGTGCCACCAGTGAGAGCCCAGGGGGGACAGAGGAGCGGCTGTTTTTT. Its translation: CATSESPGGTEERLFF.

The rearrangement uses TRBV9 and TRBJ1-2; D is undetermined. V lost 0 bases and J 3 bases, leaving 12 bases between the germline ends. Germline assignment: CDR1 SGDLS and CDR2 YYNGEE. The CDR3 has 15 residues. Here the CDR3 reads CASSVDGQLDYGYTF. CDR3 DNA: TGTGCCAGCAGCGTAGATGGGCAGCTTGACTATGGCTACACCTTC.

This clone was seen once. The rearrangement joins TRBV19 to TRBJ2-2; 8 bases match TRBD1. Trimming took 5 bases from V and 2 from J; bases not matched to a gene: 4. Germline V CDR1 and CDR2: LNHDA, SQIVND (reference sequence). This CDR3 is 15 amino acids long. CDR3 coding DNA: TGTGCCAGTAGTCCGGACAGGGCTAACACCGGGGAGCTGTTTTTT. It translates to CASSPDRANTGELFF. Full variable domain (remainder filled in from reference TRBV19 and TRBJ2-2): DGGITQSPKYLFRKEGQNVTLSCEQNLNHDAMYWYRQDPGQGLRLIYYSQIVNDFQKGDIAEGYSVSREKKESFPLTVTSAQKNPTAFYLCASSPDRANTGELFFGEGSRLTVL.

CDR3 residues: CASSSGTDLSDEQFF. The CDR3 DNA reads as TGTGCCAGCAGTTCCGGGACAGACCTATCGGATGAGCAGTTCTTC. This sequence joins TRBV6-2 or TRBV6-3 and TRBJ2-1, with 7 positions matching TRBD1. The V and J ends lost 4 bases and 8 bases, in that order; junction bases with no gene match: 11. The germline V gene has CDR1 MNHEY and CDR2 SVGEGT. The CDR3 has 15 residues.

V is TRBV30 and J is TRBJ1-5; D gene uncertain. The germline V and J ends were trimmed by 1 base and 7 bases, with 11 bases remaining between them. Germline CDR1 and CDR2: GTSNPN and SVGIG (reference sequence). The CDR3 sequence is 13 residues long. The CDR3 region has the DNA TGTGCCTGGAGTGAAAGCACCGAACAGCCCCAGCATTTT. Encoded protein: CAWSESTEQPQHF.